The 18 T cell receptor beta chains listed next were all sequenced from one sample in a study of cytomegalovirus exposure and HLA in healthy donors. Assay used: immunoSEQ multiplex PCR; TCRdb lists only in-frame clones, some missing. The sample lists some 110,000 clones, 94% occurring once. The sequencing sample was made of PBMCs. These TCRs come from a woman younger than 35 in good health and CMV-seronegative.

The rearrangement links TRBV5-4 to TRBJ1-2; D perhaps matches TRBD1 (6 bases). V was clipped by 1 base and J by 7 bases, with 11 bases between them. The V gene's germline CDR1 is SGHNT and CDR2 YYREEE (reference sequence). The CDR3 loop spans 13 amino acids. The CDR3 region is CASSLSGEGGYTF. In nucleotides, the CDR3 is TGTGCCAGCAGCTTGTCAGGGGAGGGTGGCTACACCTTC.

This chain uses TRBV11-2 with TRBJ2-7; a possible D gene is TRBD1 (6 bases). From germline, CDR1 is SGHAT and CDR2 FQNNGV. V lost 6 bases and J lost 3, with 18 bases in between. The CDR3 consists of 15 residues. The CDR3 DNA reads as TGTGCCAGCAGTGAAGACAGGATGCGGGTCTACGAGCAGTACTTC. As protein: CASSEDRMRVYEQYF.

V usage is TRBV25-1 and J usage is TRBJ2-3; D remains unclear. The CDR3 totals 14 residues. CDR1 and CDR2 (germline): MGHDK, SYGVNS. The V and J ends lost 4 bases and 0 bases respectively, with 8 bases between them. In nucleotides, the CDR3 is TGTGCCAGCAGTGGGCAGTTTAGCACAGATACGCAGTATTTT. This encodes CASSGQFSTDTQYF.

V usage is TRBV9 and J usage is TRBJ2-7; no firm D call. The CDR3 covers 15 residues. Looked up from germline, CDR1 is SGDLS and CDR2 is YYNGEE. The V end was cut by 0 bases, the J end by 4 bases, with 14 bases between. The CDR3 is CASSVALSSDYEQYF. The CDR3 DNA sequence: TGTGCCAGCAGCGTAGCCCTAAGTTCCGATTACGAGCAGTACTTC.

This chain joins TRBV5-6 and TRBJ2-5; D is unresolved. V was trimmed by 1 base and J by 1 base, leaving 8 bases between them. The germline V gene encodes CDR1 SGHDT and CDR2 YYEEEE. This CDR3 has 14 residues. The DNA for the CDR3 is TGTGCCAGCAGCTTGTTACAGCCCCAAGAGACCCAGTACTTC. This gives the protein CASSLLQPQETQYF.

This clone appeared a single time. This chain joins TRBV5-1 and TRBJ2-1; tentatively, D is TRBD1 (5 bases). CDR1 is SGHRS and CDR2 is YFSETQ in the germline V gene. The CDR3 runs to 14 residues. V was pared by 1 base and J by 9 bases, with 14 bases between. The CDR3 protein is CASSLRLQGGEQFF. The CDR3 nucleotides read TGCGCCAGCAGCTTGCGTTTGCAGGGTGGTGAGCAGTTCTTC.

The rearrangement links TRBV27 to TRBJ1-1; no clear D. Trimming removed 2 bases at V and 7 bases at J, with 11 bases between. This CDR3 has 13 residues. Germline V gives CDR1 MNHEY, CDR2 SMNVEV (reference sequence). The CDR3 DNA reads as TGTGCCAGCAGTTTAATGGTGGGCAGTGAAGCTTTCTTT. Translated, it gives CASSLMVGSEAFF.

This clone was seen a single time. The V gene is TRBV20-1, the J gene TRBJ2-5; D remains unclear. The CDR3 length is 10 residues. CDR1 DFQATT and CDR2 SNEGSKA come from the germline V gene (reference sequence). Trimming left V 6 bases short and J 4 bases short, with 6 bases between. The CDR3 DNA reads TGCAGTGCCCCGAGAGAGACCCAGTACTTC. Translating gives CSAPRETQYF.

For the CDR3, the DNA is TGCGCCAGCAGCATCGGACAGACGGAAGATACGCAGTATTTT. Translating it yields CASSIGQTEDTQYF. V usage is TRBV5-1 and J usage is TRBJ2-3, with D possibly matching TRBD1 (6 bases). CDR1 and CDR2 (germline): SGHRS, YFSETQ. The V gene lost 4 bases and the J gene lost 5 bases, with 14 bases spanning the gap. CDR3 length: 14 amino acids.

The chain carries TRBV4-1 and TRBJ2-2; 10 bases are shared with TRBD1. V dropped 1 base and J dropped 5; count of bases not matched to a gene: 4. The germline V gene encodes CDR1 MGHRA and CDR2 YSYEKL. The CDR3 is 16 residues long. CDR3 residues: CASSQVGTGDTGELFF. As DNA, the CDR3 is TGCGCCAGCAGCCAAGTTGGGACAGGGGATACCGGGGAGCTGTTTTTT.

V usage is TRBV18 and J usage is TRBJ1-3; D gene unclear. Germline values: CDR1 KGHSH, CDR2 LQKENI. V gave up 0 bases and J gave up 4 bases, with 10 bases separating them. This CDR3 spans 15 amino acids. CDR3 loop: CASSPPSGSGNTIYF. The CDR3 nucleotides read TGTGCCAGCTCACCACCGAGCGGGTCCGGAAACACCATATATTTT.

The chain is built from TRBV27 and TRBJ2-7; 9 nucleotides agree with TRBD1. Trimming cost V 6 bases and J 2 bases; bases outside gene matches: 8. The CDR3 sequence is 15 residues long. CDR1 and CDR2 from the germline V gene are MNHEY and SMNVEV (reference sequence). The chain's CDR3 is CASRYRDRAPYEQYF. As DNA, the CDR3 is TGTGCCAGCAGATACCGGGACAGGGCGCCCTACGAGCAGTACTTC.

The V gene is TRBV9, the J gene TRBJ2-1; TRBD2 is a possible D gene (6 bases). Deletions cut 4 bases from V and 4 bases from J, with 12 bases between. The CDR3 is made up of 14 amino acids. Germline CDR1 is SGDLS and CDR2 is YYNGEE. CDR3 residues: CASSPSGRYNEQFF. The CDR3 bases are TGTGCCAGCAGCCCCTCCGGGAGATACAATGAGCAGTTCTTC.

Only one count was recorded for this clone. The J gene is TRBJ2-5, the V gene TRBV28, with 8 bases identical to TRBD1. The CDR3 sequence is 15 residues long. J gave up 6 bases and V 6 bases, and 12 bases lay outside the gene matches. Germline CDR1 and CDR2: MDHEN and SYDVKM. CDR3 DNA sequence: TGTGCCAGCAGCCCGAGACAGGGGCACCCCCAGACCCAGTACTTC. Translating gives CASSPRQGHPQTQYF.

This rearrangement joins TRBV5-1 to TRBJ2-7; 7 nucleotides line up with TRBD1. V lost 0 bases, J lost 3 bases, and 12 bases stayed unmatched. Germline loops: CDR1 SGHRS, CDR2 YFSETQ. CDR3 length: 17 amino acids. CDR3 sequence (DNA): TGCGCCAGCAGCTTGGGCTTCGGACAGGCTGGAGTCTACGAGCAGTACTTC. It encodes CASSLGFGQAGVYEQYF.

The chain couples TRBV9 to TRBJ1-4; 7 nucleotides align to TRBD1. The CDR3 contains 15 residues. CDR1 is SGDLS and CDR2 is YYNGEE in the germline V gene. V shed 2 bases and J 3 bases; nucleotides not matched to a gene: 4. This chain's CDR3 is CASSVSGTANEKLFF. The CDR3 DNA reads TGTGCCAGCAGCGTGTCCGGGACAGCTAATGAAAAACTGTTTTTT.

The chain has TRBV18 and TRBJ2-1; 10 bases align to TRBD1. This CDR3 comprises 15 residues. The germline gives CDR1 KGHSH, CDR2 LQKENI. V was pared by 6 bases and J by 7 bases, with 9 bases of the junction left unmatched. Here the CDR3 reads CASSRGTGAGNEQFF. As DNA, the CDR3 is TGTGCCAGCTCCCGTGGGACAGGGGCAGGTAATGAGCAGTTCTTC.

This sequence joins TRBV5-1 and TRBJ2-1; D possibly corresponds to TRBD2 (6 bases). V dropped 0 bases and J dropped 6 bases, with 13 bases sitting between them. Germline-derived CDR1 and CDR2 are SGHRS and YFSETQ. This CDR3 has 15 residues. The CDR3 loop reads CASSLVGGAGNEQFF. DNA for the CDR3: TGCGCCAGCAGCTTGGTCGGGGGAGCGGGCAATGAGCAGTTCTTC.